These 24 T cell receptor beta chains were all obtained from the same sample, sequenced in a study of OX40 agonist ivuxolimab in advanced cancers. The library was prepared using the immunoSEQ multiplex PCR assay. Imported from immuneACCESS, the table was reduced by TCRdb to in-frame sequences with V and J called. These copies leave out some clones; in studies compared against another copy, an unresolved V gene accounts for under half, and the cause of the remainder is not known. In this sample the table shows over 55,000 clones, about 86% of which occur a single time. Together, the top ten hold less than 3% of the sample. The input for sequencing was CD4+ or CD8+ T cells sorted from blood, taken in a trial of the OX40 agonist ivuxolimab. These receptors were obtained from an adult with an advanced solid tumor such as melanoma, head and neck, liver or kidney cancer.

Here the CDR3 DNA reads TGTGCCAGCAGTATCCTAGCGGGAGTTGGCAATGAGCAGTTCTTC. Translation gives CASSILAGVGNEQFF. The gene calls are TRBV27 and TRBJ2-1; 10 bases fit TRBD2. V shed 5 bases, J shed 6 bases, and the junction held 7 bases outside the gene matches. The germline V gene encodes CDR1 MNHEY and CDR2 SMNVEV (reference sequence). This CDR3 region has 15 residues.

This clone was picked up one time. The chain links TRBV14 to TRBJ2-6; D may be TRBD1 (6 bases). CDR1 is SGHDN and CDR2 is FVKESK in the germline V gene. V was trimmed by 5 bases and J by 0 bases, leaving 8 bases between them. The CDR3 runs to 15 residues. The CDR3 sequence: CASSKDSSGANVLTF. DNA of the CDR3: TGTGCCAGCAGCAAGGACAGCTCTGGGGCCAACGTCCTGACTTTC. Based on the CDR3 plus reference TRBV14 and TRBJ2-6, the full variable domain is EAGVTQFPSHSVIEKGQTVTLRCDPISGHDNLYWYRRVMGKEIKFLLHFVKESKQDESGMPNNRFLAERTGGTYSTLKVQPAELEDSGVYFCASSKDSSGANVLTFGAGSRLTVL.

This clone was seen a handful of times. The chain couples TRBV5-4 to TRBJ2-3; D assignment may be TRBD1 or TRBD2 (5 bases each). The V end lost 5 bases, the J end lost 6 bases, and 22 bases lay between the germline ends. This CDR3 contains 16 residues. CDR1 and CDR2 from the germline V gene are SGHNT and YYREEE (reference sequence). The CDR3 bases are TGTGCCAGCAGTCCCGGGGACGCCGGCCAATGGGATACGCAGTATTTT. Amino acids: CASSPGDAGQWDTQYF. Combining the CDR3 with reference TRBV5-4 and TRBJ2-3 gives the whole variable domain ETGVTQSPTHLIKTRGQQVTLRCSSQSGHNTVSWYQQALGQGPQFIFQYYREEENGRGNFPPRFSGLQFPNYSSELNVNALELDDSALYLCASSPGDAGQWDTQYFGPGTRLTVL.

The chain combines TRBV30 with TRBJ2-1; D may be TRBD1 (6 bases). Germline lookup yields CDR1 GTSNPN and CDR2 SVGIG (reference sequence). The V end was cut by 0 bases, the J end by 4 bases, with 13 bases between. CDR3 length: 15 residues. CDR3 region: CAWSVGRGQYNEQFF. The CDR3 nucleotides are TGTGCCTGGAGTGTAGGCAGGGGCCAGTACAATGAGCAGTTCTTC.

CDR3 sequence: CASSLRDGVNEKLFF. CDR3 DNA: TGTGCCAGCTCACTCCGGGACGGTGTAAATGAAAAACTGTTTTTT. The V gene is TRBV18, the J gene TRBJ1-4; D may be TRBD1 (5 bases). The ends were cut back, 4 bases at V and 5 bases at J, with 14 bases in the middle. Germline CDR1 KGHSH, CDR2 LQKENI. This CDR3 spans 15 amino acids.

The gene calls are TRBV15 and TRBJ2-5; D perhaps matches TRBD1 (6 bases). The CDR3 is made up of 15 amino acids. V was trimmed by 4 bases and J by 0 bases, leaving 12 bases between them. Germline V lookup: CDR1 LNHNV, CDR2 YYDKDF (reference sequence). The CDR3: CATSIHRGYQETQYF. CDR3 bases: TGTGCCACCAGCATCCATAGGGGGTACCAAGAGACCCAGTACTTC.

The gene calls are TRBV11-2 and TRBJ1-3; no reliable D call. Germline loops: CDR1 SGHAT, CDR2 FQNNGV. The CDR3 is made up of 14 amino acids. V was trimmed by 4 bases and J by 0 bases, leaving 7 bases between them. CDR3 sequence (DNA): TGTGCCAGCAGCTCCCAGAGCTCTGGAAACACCATATATTTT. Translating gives CASSSQSSGNTIYF. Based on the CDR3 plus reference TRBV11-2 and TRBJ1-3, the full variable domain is EAGVAQSPRYKIIEKRQSVAFWCNPISGHATLYWYQQILGQGPKLLIQFQNNGVVDDSQLPKDRFSAERLKGVDSTLKIQPAKLEDSAVYLCASSSQSSGNTIYFGEGSWLTVV.

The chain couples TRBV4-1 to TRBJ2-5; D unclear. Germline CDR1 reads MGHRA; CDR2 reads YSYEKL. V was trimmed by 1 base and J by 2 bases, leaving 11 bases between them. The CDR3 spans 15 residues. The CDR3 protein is CASSQVGTTQETQYF. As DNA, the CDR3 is TGCGCCAGCAGCCAAGTGGGAACCACTCAAGAGACCCAGTACTTC.

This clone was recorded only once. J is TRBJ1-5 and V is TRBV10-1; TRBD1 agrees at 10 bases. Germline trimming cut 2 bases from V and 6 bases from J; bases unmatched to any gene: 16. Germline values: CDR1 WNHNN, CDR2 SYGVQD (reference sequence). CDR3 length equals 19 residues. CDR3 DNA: TGCGCCAGCAGTGAGCCTTCGGATGGGACGGGACAGGGGATTCAGCCCCAGCATTTT. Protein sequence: CASSEPSDGTGQGIQPQHF.

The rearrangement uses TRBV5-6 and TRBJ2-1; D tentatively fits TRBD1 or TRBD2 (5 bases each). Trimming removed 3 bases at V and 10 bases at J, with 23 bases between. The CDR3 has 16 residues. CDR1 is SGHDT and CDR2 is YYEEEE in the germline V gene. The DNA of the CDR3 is TGTGCCAGCAGCTCCACCGGGACCTCAAGGGCTTGGGAGCAGTTCTTC. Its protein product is CASSSTGTSRAWEQFF. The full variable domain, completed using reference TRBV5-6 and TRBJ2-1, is DAGVTQSPTHLIKTRGQQVTLRCSPKSGHDTVSWYQQALGQGPQFIFQYYEEEERQRGNFPDRFSGHQFPNYSSELNVNALLLGDSALYLCASSSTGTSRAWEQFFGPGTRLTVL.

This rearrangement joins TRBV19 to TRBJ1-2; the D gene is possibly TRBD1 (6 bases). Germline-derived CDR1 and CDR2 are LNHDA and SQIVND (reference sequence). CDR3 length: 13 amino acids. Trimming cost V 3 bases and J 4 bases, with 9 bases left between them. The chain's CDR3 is CASSINRAYGYTF. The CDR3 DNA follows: TGTGCCAGTAGTATTAACAGGGCCTATGGCTACACCTTC.

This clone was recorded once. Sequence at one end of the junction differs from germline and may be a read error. The DNA of the CDR3 is TGCGCAGCGGGCCTGCGGGCCAACGTCCTGACTTTC. Amino acids: CAAGLRANVLTF. The J gene is TRBJ2-6, the V gene TRBV2; weak D call: TRBD2 (6 bases). Germline CDR1 SNHLY, CDR2 FYNNEI. This CDR3 contains 12 residues.

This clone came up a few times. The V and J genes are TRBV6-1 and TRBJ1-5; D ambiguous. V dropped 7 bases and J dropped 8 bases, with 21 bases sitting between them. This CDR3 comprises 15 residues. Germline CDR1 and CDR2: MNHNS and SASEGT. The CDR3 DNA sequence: TGTGCCAGCATGCCGGGAGGGCCTGGGATTGAGCCCCAGCATTTT. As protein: CASMPGGPGIEPQHF.

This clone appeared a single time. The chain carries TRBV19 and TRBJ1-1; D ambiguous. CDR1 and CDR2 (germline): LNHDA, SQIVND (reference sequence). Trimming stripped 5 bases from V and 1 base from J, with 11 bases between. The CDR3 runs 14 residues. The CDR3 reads CASSPWRKNTEAFF. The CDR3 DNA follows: TGTGCCAGTAGTCCATGGAGGAAGAACACTGAAGCTTTCTTT.

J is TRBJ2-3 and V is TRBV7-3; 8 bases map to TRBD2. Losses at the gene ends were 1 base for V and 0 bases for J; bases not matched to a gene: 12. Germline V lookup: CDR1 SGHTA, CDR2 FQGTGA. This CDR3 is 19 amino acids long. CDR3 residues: CASSLRPLTRGGSTDTQYF. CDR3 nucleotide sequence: TGTGCCAGCAGCTTAAGGCCTCTAACCCGGGGGGGGAGCACAGATACGCAGTATTTT.

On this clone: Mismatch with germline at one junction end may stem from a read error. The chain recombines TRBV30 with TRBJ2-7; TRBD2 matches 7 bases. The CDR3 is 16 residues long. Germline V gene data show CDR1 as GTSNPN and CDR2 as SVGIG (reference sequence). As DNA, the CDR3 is TGTGCCTGGAGTGTACGTACAGGACTAGGCTCCTACGAGCAGTGCTTC. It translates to CAWSVRTGLGSYEQCF.

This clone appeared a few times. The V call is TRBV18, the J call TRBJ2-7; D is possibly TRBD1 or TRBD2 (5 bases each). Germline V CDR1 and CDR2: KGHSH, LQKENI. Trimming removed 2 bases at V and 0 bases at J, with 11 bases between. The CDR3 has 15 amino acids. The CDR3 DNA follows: TGTGCCAGCTCACCAGGAGAGGGGTTCTCCTACGAGCAGTACTTC. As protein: CASSPGEGFSYEQYF.

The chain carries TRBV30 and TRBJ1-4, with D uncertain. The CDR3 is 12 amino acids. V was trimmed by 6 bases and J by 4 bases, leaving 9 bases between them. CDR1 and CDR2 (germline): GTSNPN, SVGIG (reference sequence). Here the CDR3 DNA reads TGTGCCTGCCTTTTGGGTAATGAAAAACTGTTTTTT. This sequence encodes CACLLGNEKLFF.

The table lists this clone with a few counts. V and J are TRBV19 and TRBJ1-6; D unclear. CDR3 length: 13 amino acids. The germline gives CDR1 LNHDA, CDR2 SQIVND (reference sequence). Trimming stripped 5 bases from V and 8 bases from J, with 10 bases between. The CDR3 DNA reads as TGTGCCAGTAGTGGTGGAAGTGATTCACCCCTCCACTTT. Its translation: CASSGGSDSPLHF.

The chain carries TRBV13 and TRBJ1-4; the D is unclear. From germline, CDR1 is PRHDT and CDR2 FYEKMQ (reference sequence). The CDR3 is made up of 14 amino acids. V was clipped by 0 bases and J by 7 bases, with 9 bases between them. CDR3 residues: CASSLGRRVEKLFF. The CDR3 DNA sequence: TGTGCCAGCAGCTTAGGCCGGAGGGTTGAAAAACTGTTTTTT.

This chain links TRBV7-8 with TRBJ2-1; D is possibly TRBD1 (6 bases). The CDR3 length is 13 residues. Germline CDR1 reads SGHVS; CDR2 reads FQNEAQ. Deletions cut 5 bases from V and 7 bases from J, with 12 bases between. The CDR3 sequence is CASSIEGGNEQFF. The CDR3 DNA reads TGTGCCAGCAGCATCGAAGGGGGAAATGAGCAGTTCTTC.

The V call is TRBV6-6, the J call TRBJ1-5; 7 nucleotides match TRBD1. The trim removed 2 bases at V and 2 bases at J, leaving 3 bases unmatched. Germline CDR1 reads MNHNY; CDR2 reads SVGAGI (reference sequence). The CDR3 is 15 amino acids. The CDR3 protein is CASSYPGQGNQPQHF. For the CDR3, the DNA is TGTGCCAGCAGTTACCCAGGACAGGGCAATCAGCCCCAGCATTTT.

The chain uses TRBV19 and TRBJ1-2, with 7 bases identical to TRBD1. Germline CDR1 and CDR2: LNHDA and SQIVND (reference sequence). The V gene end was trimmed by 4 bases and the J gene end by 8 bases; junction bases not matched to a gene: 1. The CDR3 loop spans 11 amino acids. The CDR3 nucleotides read TGTGCCAGTAGTAGGACAGGAGGCTACACCTTC. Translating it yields CASSRTGGYTF.

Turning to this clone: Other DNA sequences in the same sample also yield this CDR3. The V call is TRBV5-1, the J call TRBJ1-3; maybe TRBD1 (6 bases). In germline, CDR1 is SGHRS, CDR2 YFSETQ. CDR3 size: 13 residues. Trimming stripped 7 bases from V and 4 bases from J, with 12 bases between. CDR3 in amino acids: CASAEGGGNTIYF. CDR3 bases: TGCGCCAGCGCCGAGGGGGGCGGAAACACCATATATTTT.